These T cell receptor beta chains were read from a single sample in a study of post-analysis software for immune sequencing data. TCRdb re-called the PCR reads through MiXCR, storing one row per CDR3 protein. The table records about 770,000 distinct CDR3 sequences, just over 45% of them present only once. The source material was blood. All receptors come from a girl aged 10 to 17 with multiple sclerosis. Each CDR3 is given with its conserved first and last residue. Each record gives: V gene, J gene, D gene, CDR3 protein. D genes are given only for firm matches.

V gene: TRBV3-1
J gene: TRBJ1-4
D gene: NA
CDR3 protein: CASSQAPESNEKLFF

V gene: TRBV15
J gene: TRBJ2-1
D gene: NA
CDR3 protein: CATSRFRSRGVFNEQFF

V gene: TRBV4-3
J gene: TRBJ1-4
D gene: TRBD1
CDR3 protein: CASSQDPGQGAGEEKRFF

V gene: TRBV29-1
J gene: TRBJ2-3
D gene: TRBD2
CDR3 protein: CSVEDGGLATDTQYF

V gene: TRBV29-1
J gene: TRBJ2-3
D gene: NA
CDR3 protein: CSVDYVGVGTDTQYF

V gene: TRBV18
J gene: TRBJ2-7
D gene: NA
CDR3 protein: CASSSGDRTYEQYF

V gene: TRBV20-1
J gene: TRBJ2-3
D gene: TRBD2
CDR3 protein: CSARAGTSNGRSQYF

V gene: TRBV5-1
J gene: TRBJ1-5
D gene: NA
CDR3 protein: CASSPNWGDQPQHF

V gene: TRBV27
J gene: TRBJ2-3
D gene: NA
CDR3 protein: CASSLSSPGFPDTQYF

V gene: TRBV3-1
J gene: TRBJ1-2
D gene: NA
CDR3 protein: CASSPEGTLYGYTF

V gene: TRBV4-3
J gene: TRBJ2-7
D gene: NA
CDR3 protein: CASSQDYQAGARPLSYEQYF

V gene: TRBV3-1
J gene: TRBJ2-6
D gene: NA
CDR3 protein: CASSQDLLANVLTF

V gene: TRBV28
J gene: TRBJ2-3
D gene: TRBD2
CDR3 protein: CASSPRGPGLAGGSTDTQYF

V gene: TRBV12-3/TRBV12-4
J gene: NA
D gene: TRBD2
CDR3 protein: CASSRTDGGNYEQYF

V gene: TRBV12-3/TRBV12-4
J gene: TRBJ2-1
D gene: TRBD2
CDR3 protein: CASSGGLAERSYNEQFF

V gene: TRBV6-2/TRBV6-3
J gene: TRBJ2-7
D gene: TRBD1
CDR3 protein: CASSYGRDRTAYEQYF

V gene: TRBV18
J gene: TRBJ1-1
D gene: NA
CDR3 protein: CASSPTWVTNTEAFF

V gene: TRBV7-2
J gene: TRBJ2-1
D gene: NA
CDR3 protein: CASSLAGRSNEQFF

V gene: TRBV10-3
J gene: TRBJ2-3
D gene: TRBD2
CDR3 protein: CAITSGRYTDTQYF

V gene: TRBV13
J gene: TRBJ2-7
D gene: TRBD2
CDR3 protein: CASSRGLAGVSEQYF